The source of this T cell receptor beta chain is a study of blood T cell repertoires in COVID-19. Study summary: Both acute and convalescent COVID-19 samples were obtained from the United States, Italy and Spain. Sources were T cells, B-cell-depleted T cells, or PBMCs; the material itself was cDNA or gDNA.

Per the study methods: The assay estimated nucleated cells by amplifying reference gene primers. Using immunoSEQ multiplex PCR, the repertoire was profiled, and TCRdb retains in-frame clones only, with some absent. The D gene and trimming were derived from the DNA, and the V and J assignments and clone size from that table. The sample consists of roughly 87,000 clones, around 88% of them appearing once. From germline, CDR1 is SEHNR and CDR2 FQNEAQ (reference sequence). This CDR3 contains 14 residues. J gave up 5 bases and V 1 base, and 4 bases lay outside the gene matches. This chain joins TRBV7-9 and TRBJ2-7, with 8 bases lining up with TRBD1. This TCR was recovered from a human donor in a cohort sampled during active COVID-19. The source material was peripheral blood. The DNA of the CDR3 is TGTGCCAGCAGCTTAGACAGGGGGGAGGACGAGCAGTACTTC. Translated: CASSLDRGEDEQYF.